This TCR beta chain stems from a study of T cell changes during pregnancy in multiple sclerosis. Data came from immunoSEQ multiplex PCR; TCRdb stores just in-frame clones and leaves some out. The sample contains 75,000 to 95,000 clones, 75% to 95% of which appear only once. This clonotype was sampled from a female donor with multiple sclerosis, enrolled in a pregnancy study. Sequenced here: peripheral blood, sampled before pregnancy.

The CDR3 nucleotides are TGTGCCAGCAGCGTATTAGGCGGAAACTCCTACGAGCAGTACTTC. Protein: CASSVLGGNSYEQYF. The chain has TRBV9 and TRBJ2-7, with D hard to call. The V end lost 1 base, the J end lost 0 bases, and 11 bases lay between the germline ends. This CDR3 has 15 amino acids. CDR1 and CDR2 (germline): SGDLS, YYNGEE.